The sequence of this TCR beta chain was determined in a study of metastatic and nonmetastatic thyroid tumors. On the study more broadly: Comparative analysis of repertoires was undertaken across blood and tumor or nodule tissue obtained from malignant and benign thyroid patients.

Authors' methods: The study's classifier, a distant-metastasis tool for papillary thyroid cancer, was built using CDR3 differences across clinicopathological groups. Via MiXCR, TCRdb re-called the PCR reads. TCRdb, not the authors, supplied the V and J calls. In the table there are 30,000 to 35,000 clones, roughly 15% of which are singletons. As regards this clone: Its antigen is as yet unknown.

Germline CDR1 is SGHRS and CDR2 is YFSETQ. Between the trimmed V and J ends, which lost 6 bases and 0 bases, there was a span of 22 bases. The CDR3 runs 17 residues. Overall study findings and caveats: Compared with benign nodules, malignant thyroid tumors were reported to have significantly higher TCR beta diversity in both blood and tumor.

All patients were treatment-naive before thyroid surgery. The sample was blood. This receptor was taken from a female donor with papillary thyroid cancer or a benign thyroid nodule (not recorded which). Some clones in this sample may be carry-over from other donors' samples. This chain uses TRBV5-1 with TRBJ2-7; weak D call: TRBD1 (5 bases). CDR3 sequence: CASTIGAFYNSSYEQYF. The CDR3 DNA sequence: TGCGCCAGCACGATAGGGGCATTTTATAACAGCTCCTACGAGCAGTACTTC.